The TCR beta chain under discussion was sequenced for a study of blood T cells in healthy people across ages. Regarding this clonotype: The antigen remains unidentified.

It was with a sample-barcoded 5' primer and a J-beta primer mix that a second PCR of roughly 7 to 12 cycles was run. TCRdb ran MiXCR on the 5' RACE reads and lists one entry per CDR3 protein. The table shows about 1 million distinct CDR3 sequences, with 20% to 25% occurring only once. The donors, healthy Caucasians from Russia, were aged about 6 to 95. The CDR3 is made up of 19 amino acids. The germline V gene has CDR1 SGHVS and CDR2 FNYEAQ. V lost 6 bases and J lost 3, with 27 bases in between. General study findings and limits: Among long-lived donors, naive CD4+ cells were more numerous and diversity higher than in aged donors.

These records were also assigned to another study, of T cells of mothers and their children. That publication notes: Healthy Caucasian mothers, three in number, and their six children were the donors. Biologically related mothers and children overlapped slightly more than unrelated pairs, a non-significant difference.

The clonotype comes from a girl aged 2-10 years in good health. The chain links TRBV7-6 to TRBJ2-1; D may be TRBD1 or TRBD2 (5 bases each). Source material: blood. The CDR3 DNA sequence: TGTGCCAGCAGTTCCCCGAGTTCCGATACGGGACGAGACTACAATGAGCAGTTCTTC. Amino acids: CASSSPSSDTGRDYNEQFF.